Sequencing of this T cell receptor (beta chain) was carried out in a study of control samples from healthy donors and cancer patients. Repertoires were generated with immunoSEQ multiplex PCR, while TCRdb's copy carries only in-frame clones and drops some. This table holds 170,000 or so clones, approximately 95% found once. Trimming took 2 bases from V and 4 from J, leaving 12 bases between them. CDR3 length: 14 amino acids. In germline, CDR1 is GTSNPN, CDR2 SVGIG (reference sequence). This TCR was recovered from a man younger than 35 in good health. The chain couples TRBV30 to TRBJ1-3, with D perhaps TRBD1 (5 bases). Sequenced sample: blood. The CDR3 region has the DNA TGTGCCTGGAGTCTGACAAGGGGAGGAAACACCATATATTTT. Its translation is CAWSLTRGGNTIYF. The variable domain in full, completed from reference TRBV30 and TRBJ1-3, reads SQTIHQWPATLVQPVGSPLSLECTVEGTSNPNLYWYRQAAGRGLQLLFYSVGIGQISSEVPQNLSASRPQDRQFILSSKKLLLSDSGFYLCAWSLTRGGNTIYFGEGSWLTVV.